This TCR beta chain was found in a study of stem cell transplantation in POMP-related autoinflammatory disease. Study-wide background: Defective thymoproteasomes were hypothesized to impair CD8+ T-cell positive selection. Through one year post-transplant, neutrophils and platelets were 100% of graft donor origin.

Sequencing used immunoSEQ multiplex PCR; TCRdb keeps in-frame clones, though not all of them. This table has thousands of clones, 88% appearing once. Concerning this clone: What it recognizes is unknown.

General observations from the study: PRAID patients trended toward lower TRB diversity and higher clonality in all analyzed T-cell subsets. Patients with PRAID showed a restricted number of unique TRB V-J gene pairings.

The sample in question was CD8+ T cells from PBMCs, obtained after stem cell transplantation. The clonotype originates from a human patient with POMP-related autoinflammation and immune dysregulation (PRAID). Some T cells may be supplied by the graft donor.

The CDR3 sequence is CASSYRGFFLRDRASTDTQYF. The CDR3 bases are TGTGCCAGCAGTTACCGCGGATTTTTTCTCCGGGACAGGGCTAGCACAGATACGCAGTATTTT. This rearrangement joins TRBV11-2 to TRBJ2-3, with 9 bases identical to TRBD1. Germline V lookup: CDR1 SGHAT, CDR2 FQNNGV. CDR3 length: 21 amino acids. V gave up 6 bases and J gave up 0 bases; unmatched junction bases: 22.